The clone carrying this T cell receptor (beta chain) was counted many times. One entry per CDR3 protein, called by TCRdb with MiXCR from the 5' RACE reads. In the table there are about 100,000 distinct CDR3 sequences, 18% of which are singletons. The source of the sample is a study of T-cell memory formation after mild COVID-19. The source is a man aged 18-30 years who had mild COVID-19 (a few samples of this study predate the infection). Cell type and time point are not known. Specimen: PBMCs or a T cell subset sorted from them (not recorded which).

The chain's CDR3 is CASSQITGTYNEQFF. CDR3 bases: TGTGCCAGCAGCCAAATTACCGGGACCTACAATGAGCAGTTCTTC. The chain employs TRBV3-1 and TRBJ2-1; a possible D gene is TRBD2 (5 bases). Trimming left V 2 bases short and J 2 bases short, with 10 bases between. The germline CDR1 and CDR2 sequences are LGHDT and YNNKEL (reference sequence). This CDR3 spans 15 amino acids.